These 22 T cell receptor beta chains originate from one sample sequenced in a study of blood T cell repertoires in COVID-19. Assay: immunoSEQ multiplex PCR; the TCRdb copy retains only in-frame clones and omits some. The data show approximately 130,000 clones, roughly 79% seen once. The material sequenced was peripheral blood. The receptors here all came from an elderly man with acute or convalescent COVID-19.

This clone appeared a few times. The chain recombines TRBV5-5 with TRBJ2-3, with D tentatively TRBD1 (6 bases). Germline lookup yields CDR1 SGHKS and CDR2 YYEKEE (reference sequence). Trimming pared 2 bases from V and 1 base from J, leaving 20 bases between. The length of the CDR3 is 18 residues. This chain's CDR3 is CASSFSTAHRVGTDTQYF. Here the CDR3 DNA reads TGTGCCAGCAGCTTCAGTACCGCACACAGGGTAGGCACAGATACGCAGTATTTT. The complete variable domain, with remaining parts taken from reference TRBV5-5 and TRBJ2-3, reads DAGVTQSPTHLIKTRGQQVTLRCSPISGHKSVSWYQQVLGQGPQFIFQYYEKEERGRGNFPDRFSARQFPNYSSELNVNALLLGDSALYLCASSFSTAHRVGTDTQYFGPGTRLTVL.

The chain recombines TRBV10-3 with TRBJ2-7; a weak D match, TRBD1 (7 bases). This CDR3 contains 12 residues. Germline V lookup: CDR1 ENHRY, CDR2 SYGVKD. V was pared by 7 bases and J by 5 bases, with 12 bases between. The CDR3 is CAINQGGHEQYF. The CDR3 bases are TGTGCCATCAATCAGGGGGGCCACGAGCAGTACTTC.

This chain's CDR3 is CASSLSGTGISNYGYTF. DNA for the CDR3: TGTGCCAGCAGCCTCTCGGGGACAGGGATTTCTAACTATGGCTACACCTTC. This chain uses TRBV3-1 (or the pseudogene TRBV3-2) with TRBJ1-2; 9 bases map to TRBD1. Germline CDR1 LGHDT, CDR2 YNNKEL (reference sequence). The CDR3 has 17 residues. V trimming: 4 bases; J trimming: 0 bases; junction bases outside the gene matches: 9.

This clone was detected only a few times. V is TRBV19 and J is TRBJ1-5; D is undetermined. Germline V lookup: CDR1 LNHDA, CDR2 SQIVND (reference sequence). V was pared by 6 bases and J by 7 bases, with 10 bases between. This CDR3 contains 12 residues. In nucleotides, the CDR3 is TGTGCCAGTAGCCAGATACAACAGCCCCAGCATTTT. Translating it yields CASSQIQQPQHF. The full variable domain, with the rest looked up from reference TRBV19 and TRBJ1-5, is DGGITQSPKYLFRKEGQNVTLSCEQNLNHDAMYWYRQDPGQGLRLIYYSQIVNDFQKGDIAEGYSVSREKKESFPLTVTSAQKNPTAFYLCASSQIQQPQHFGDGTRLSIL.

The chain links TRBV28 to TRBJ1-5; 7 bases match TRBD1. J gave up 10 bases and V 2 bases, and 2 bases lay outside the gene matches. CDR3 length: 12 residues. Germline-derived CDR1 and CDR2 are MDHEN and SYDVKM. The CDR3 loop is CASSLQGVPQHF. DNA for the CDR3: TGTGCCAGCAGTTTACAGGGGGTCCCCCAGCATTTT.

V usage is TRBV11-3 and J usage is TRBJ2-5, with D tentatively TRBD1 (6 bases). The V gene lost 5 bases and the J gene lost 2 bases, with 18 bases spanning the gap. Germline CDR1 reads SGHNT; CDR2 reads YENEEA. This CDR3 comprises 16 residues. CDR3 DNA: TGTGCCAGCAGCCGTCGACAGGTTAAATTACAAGAGACCCAGTACTTC. Its protein is CASSRRQVKLQETQYF.

V usage is TRBV7-3 and J usage is TRBJ2-3; TRBD2 aligns across 10 bases. The junction had 4 bases not matched to a gene; V was cut back by 4 bases and J by 6 bases. There are 14 residues in the CDR3. CDR1 SGHTA and CDR2 FQGTGA come from the germline V gene. The CDR3 nucleotides read TGTGCCAGCAGCTCTAGCGGGGGCCGCGATACGCAGTATTTT. Encoded protein: CASSSSGGRDTQYF.

The V and J genes are TRBV6-2 or TRBV6-3 and TRBJ2-5; 9 bases map to TRBD2. The CDR3 consists of 16 residues. Germline V gene data show CDR1 as MNHEY and CDR2 as SVGEGT. Unmatched junction bases numbered 6, after V lost 3 bases and J lost 1 base. The CDR3 DNA follows: TGTGCCAGCAGTTATCGGGCTAGCGGGATCCAAGAGACCCAGTACTTC. This sequence encodes CASSYRASGIQETQYF.

The chain is built from TRBV11-2 and TRBJ2-7; possible D gene TRBD1, 6 bases. Trimming shortened V by 1 base and J by 6 bases, and 13 bases separated the two germline ends. From germline, CDR1 is SGHAT and CDR2 FQNNGV. This CDR3 region has 14 residues. CDR3 DNA: TGTGCCAGCAGCTTAGGGAACCAGGGGAGCGAGCAGTACTTC. This sequence encodes CASSLGNQGSEQYF.

The chain uses TRBV7-9 and TRBJ1-2; 7 positions match TRBD1. This CDR3 is built from 14 residues. Looked up from germline, CDR1 is SEHNR and CDR2 is FQNEAQ (reference sequence). The V segment lost 2 bases and the J segment 6 bases; nucleotides outside the gene matches: 6. This CDR3 is CASSLFVQGDGYTF. The CDR3 DNA is TGTGCCAGCAGCTTATTCGTCCAGGGGGATGGCTACACCTTC.

This clone occurred a few times. The J gene is TRBJ2-7, the V gene TRBV3-1 (or the pseudogene TRBV3-2), with D unresolved. This CDR3 region has 14 residues. Germline-derived CDR1 and CDR2 are LGHDT and YNNKEL (reference sequence). Trimming pared 3 bases from V and 3 bases from J, leaving 12 bases between. The CDR3 loop reads CASSHGGPYYEQYF. The DNA for the CDR3 is TGTGCCAGCAGCCACGGCGGCCCTTACTACGAGCAGTACTTC.

This rearrangement joins TRBV19 to TRBJ1-4, with no clear D. CDR1 and CDR2 from the germline V gene are LNHDA and SQIVND (reference sequence). Deletions cut 11 bases from V and 1 base from J, with 14 bases between. The CDR3 sequence is 14 residues long. DNA of the CDR3: TGTGCCTCTAAAGTCGGAGTAACTAATGAAAAACTGTTTTTT. Translation: CASKVGVTNEKLFF.

The V and J genes are TRBV29-1 and TRBJ1-2, with D perhaps TRBD1 (5 bases). Trimming left V 5 bases short and J 0 bases short, with 7 bases between. Germline CDR1 and CDR2: SQVTM and ANQGSEA. The CDR3 has 12 amino acids. The CDR3 is CSVKGSNYGYTF. CDR3 bases: TGCAGCGTTAAGGGGTCTAACTATGGCTACACCTTC.

The CDR3 loop reads CASSFMANYGYF. CDR3 nucleotides: TGTGCCAGCAGCTTTATGGCTAACTACGGGTATTTT. The rearrangement uses TRBV12-1 and TRBJ2-3; TRBD2, the table's D call, was not compared with the DNA. TRBV12-1 is an annotated pseudogene. The CDR3 runs to 12 residues.

The chain uses TRBV9 and TRBJ1-1; D remains ambiguous. Germline lookup yields CDR1 SGDLS and CDR2 YYNGEE. V was trimmed by 0 bases and J by 0 bases, leaving 9 bases between them. CDR3 length: 15 amino acids. CDR3 DNA: TGTGCCAGCAGCGTAGGGGGAGCTTTGAACACTGAAGCTTTCTTT. Translation: CASSVGGALNTEAFF.

The rearrangement joins TRBV7-8 to TRBJ1-1; TRBD1 might be the D (5 bases). Germline values: CDR1 SGHVS, CDR2 FQNEAQ. Trimming pared 5 bases from V and 2 bases from J, leaving 9 bases between. The CDR3 runs 13 residues. The CDR3 bases are TGTGCCAGCAGCCTCGACAGCAACACTGAAGCTTTCTTT. Protein sequence: CASSLDSNTEAFF.

The CDR3 region has the DNA TGTGCCAGCACACGGGGGGCTGAGGGGCCCCAGCATTTT. This gives the protein CASTRGAEGPQHF. The chain joins TRBV7-2 to TRBJ1-5; D may be TRBD1 (6 bases). CDR1 and CDR2 (germline): SGHTA, FQGNSA. The CDR3 has 13 residues. The germline V and J ends were trimmed by 7 bases and 9 bases, with 16 bases remaining between them.

The chain has TRBV7-9 and TRBJ2-5; D not resolved. The CDR3 has 14 residues. V was clipped by 6 bases and J by 5 bases, with 16 bases between them. Germline values: CDR1 SEHNR, CDR2 FQNEAQ (reference sequence). CDR3 sequence reads: CASSISLGRETQYF. Written as DNA, the CDR3 is TGTGCCAGCAGTATATCTCTAGGCCGGGAGACCCAGTACTTC. The full variable domain, its missing parts supplied by reference TRBV7-9 and TRBJ2-5, is DTGVSQNPRHKITKRGQNVTFRCDPISEHNRLYWYRQTLGQGPEFLTYFQNEAQLEKSRLLSDRFSAERPKGSFSTLEIQRTEQGDSAMYLCASSISLGRETQYFGPGTRLLVL.

CDR3 coding DNA: TGTGCCAGCTCCCGGAAGGAGGGGGCTGGGACTGAAGCTTTCTTT. It codes for CASSRKEGAGTEAFF. The chain couples TRBV27 to TRBJ1-1; TRBD1 matches at 7 bases. CDR3 size: 15 residues. Germline CDR1 reads MNHEY; CDR2 reads SMNVEV (reference sequence). The ends lost 8 bases at V and 5 bases at J; junction bases unmatched: 14.

The chain is built from TRBV5-6 and TRBJ1-4; D ambiguous. The CDR3 covers 14 residues. CDR1 and CDR2 from the germline V gene are SGHDT and YYEEEE. The V and J ends lost 0 bases and 8 bases respectively, with 11 bases between them. CDR3 nucleotides: TGTGCCAGCAGCTTGGCTGGTGTCGGGGAAAAACTGTTTTTT. This gives the protein CASSLAGVGEKLFF.

The V gene is TRBV9, the J gene TRBJ2-3; D gene unclear. CDR1 SGDLS and CDR2 YYNGEE come from the germline V gene. Trimming took 1 base from V and 3 from J, leaving 12 bases between them. The CDR3 runs 15 residues. The CDR3 protein is CASSVRQAPTDTQYF. The DNA for the CDR3 is TGTGCCAGCAGCGTAAGGCAGGCTCCGACAGATACGCAGTATTTT. Using reference TRBV9 and TRBJ2-3 for the parts outside the CDR3, the full variable domain is DSGVTQTPKHLITATGQRVTLRCSPRSGDLSVYWYQQSLDQGLQFLIQYYNGEERAKGNILERFSAQQFPDLHSELNLSSLELGDSALYFCASSVRQAPTDTQYFGPGTRLTVL.

The J gene is TRBJ2-4, the V gene TRBV18; 7 nucleotides match TRBD1. The CDR3 extends over 14 amino acids. Per germline, CDR1 KGHSH and CDR2 LQKENI. Losses at the gene ends were 3 bases for V and 5 bases for J; bases not matched to a gene: 4. The CDR3: CASSPSGTENIQYF. The CDR3 bases are TGTGCCAGCTCACCCTCCGGGACAGAAAACATTCAGTACTTC.